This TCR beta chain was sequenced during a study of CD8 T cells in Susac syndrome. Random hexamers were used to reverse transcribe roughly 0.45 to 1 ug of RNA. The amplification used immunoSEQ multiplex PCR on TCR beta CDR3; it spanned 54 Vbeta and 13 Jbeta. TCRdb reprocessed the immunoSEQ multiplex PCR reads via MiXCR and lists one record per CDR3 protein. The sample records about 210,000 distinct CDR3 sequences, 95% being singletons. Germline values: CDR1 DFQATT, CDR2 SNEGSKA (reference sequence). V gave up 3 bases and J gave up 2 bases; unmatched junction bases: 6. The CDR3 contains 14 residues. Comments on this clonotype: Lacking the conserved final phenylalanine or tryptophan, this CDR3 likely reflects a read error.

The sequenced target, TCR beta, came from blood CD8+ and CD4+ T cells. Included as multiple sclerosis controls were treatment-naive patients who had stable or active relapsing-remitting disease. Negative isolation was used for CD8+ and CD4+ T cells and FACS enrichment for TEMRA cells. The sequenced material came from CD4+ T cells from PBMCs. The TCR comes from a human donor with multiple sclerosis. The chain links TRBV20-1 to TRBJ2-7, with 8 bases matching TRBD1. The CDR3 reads CSASITGGTYEQYL. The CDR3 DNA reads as TGCAGTGCTAGTATAACAGGGGGGACCTACGAGCAGTACCTC.